The present T cell receptor (beta chain) was sequenced within a study of CD8+ T cells in alopecia areata. This clone was found a few times. The gene symbols are mouse symbols. The DNA ends 4 residues before the CDR3 does, and the rest of the CDR3 is filled in from the germline J gene. Sequencing relied on a cDNA template that was reverse transcribed from extracted RNA. Produced via immunoSEQ multiplex PCR; TCRdb's table is partial and in-frame only. Observed in the sample are roughly 120,000 clones, none of them singletons. Germline V gives CDR1 NNHDY, CDR2 SYVADS. This CDR3 spans 15 amino acids. V shed 0 bases, J shed 2 bases, and the junction held 4 bases outside the gene matches.

This TCR was recovered from a C3H/HeJ mouse with alopecia areata. MHC haplotype: H2-k. Sample: lesional skin. The V and J genes are TRBV13-3 and TRBJ2-7; 8 bases map to TRBD2. The CDR3 sequence: CASSDDGGGTYEQYF. CDR3 DNA, as far as it was read: TGTGCCAGCAGTGATGATGGGGGGGGAACCTAT.